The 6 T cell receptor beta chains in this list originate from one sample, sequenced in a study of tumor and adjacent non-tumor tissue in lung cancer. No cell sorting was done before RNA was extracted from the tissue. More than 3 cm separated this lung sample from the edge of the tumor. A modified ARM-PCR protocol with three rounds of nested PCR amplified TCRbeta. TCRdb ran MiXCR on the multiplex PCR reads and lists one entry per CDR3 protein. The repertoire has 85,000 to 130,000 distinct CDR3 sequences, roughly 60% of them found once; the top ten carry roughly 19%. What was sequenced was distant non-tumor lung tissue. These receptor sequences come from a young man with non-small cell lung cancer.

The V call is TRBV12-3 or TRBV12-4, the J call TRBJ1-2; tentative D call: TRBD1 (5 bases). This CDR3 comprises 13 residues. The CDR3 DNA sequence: TGTGTCATCAGGGCCCAGGAGGGTTATGGCTACACCTTC. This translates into CVIRAQEGYGYTF.

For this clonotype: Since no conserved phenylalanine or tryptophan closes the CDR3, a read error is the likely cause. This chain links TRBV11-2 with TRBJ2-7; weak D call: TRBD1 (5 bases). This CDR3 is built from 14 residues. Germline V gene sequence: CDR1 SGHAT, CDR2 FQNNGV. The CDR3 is CASSFKVTAYEQYL. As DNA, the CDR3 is TGTGCCAGCAGCTTTAAAGTGACAGCCTATGAGCAGTACTTG.

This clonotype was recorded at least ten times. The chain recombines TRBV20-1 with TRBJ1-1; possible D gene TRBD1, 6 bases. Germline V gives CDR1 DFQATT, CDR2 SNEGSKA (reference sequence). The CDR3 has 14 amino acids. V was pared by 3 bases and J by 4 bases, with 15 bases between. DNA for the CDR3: TGCAGTGCTAGTGCGGGGGGCGCGCTCACTGAAGCTTTCTTT. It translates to CSASAGGALTEAFF.

The CDR3 loop reads CSALGQGENQPQHF. CDR3 in DNA: TGCAGTGCTTTAGGACAGGGGGAGAATCAGCCCCAGCATTTT. The J gene is TRBJ1-5, the V gene TRBV20-1, with 10 bases lining up with TRBD1. The J segment lost 4 bases and the V segment lost 5 bases, leaving 5 bases of the junction unmatched. CDR1 is DFQATT, CDR2 SNEGSKA, per germline (reference sequence). CDR3 size: 14 residues.

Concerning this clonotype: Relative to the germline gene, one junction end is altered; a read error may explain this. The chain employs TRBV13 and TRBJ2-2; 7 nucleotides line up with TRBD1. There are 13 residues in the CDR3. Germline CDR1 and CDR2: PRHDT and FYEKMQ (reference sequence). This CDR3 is CAGSTGEVMKLFF. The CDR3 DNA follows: TGTGCCGGCAGTACAGGGGAAGTCATGAAGCTGTTTTTT.

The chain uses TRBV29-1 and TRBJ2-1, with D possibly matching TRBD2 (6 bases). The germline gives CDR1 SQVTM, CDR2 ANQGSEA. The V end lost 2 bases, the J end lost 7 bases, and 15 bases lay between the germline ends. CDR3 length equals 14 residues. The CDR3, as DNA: TGCAGCGTTGAAATGGGACTGGGTGCTAATGAGCAGTTCTTC. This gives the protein CSVEMGLGANEQFF.